Each of the 8 T cell receptor beta chains below was sequenced from the same sample in a study of T cell responses to AZD1222 COVID-19 vaccine. Here immunoSEQ multiplex PCR was the method, and the copy in TCRdb shows in-frame clones only, minus some. The sample shows about 86,000 clones, almost 90% of them seen only once. The starting material was peripheral blood, obtained on day 0 of MenACWY control vaccination. The receptors derive from an adult in good health.

The chain uses TRBV5-1 and TRBJ2-3; D is perhaps TRBD1 (5 bases). This CDR3 spans 14 amino acids. Germline V gene sequence: CDR1 SGHRS, CDR2 YFSETQ. Trimming shortened V by 2 bases and J by 2 bases, and 9 bases separated the two germline ends. In nucleotides, the CDR3 is TGCGCCAGCAGCTTCCAGGGTTACACAGATACGCAGTATTTT. Residues: CASSFQGYTDTQYF. Full variable domain (remainder filled in from reference TRBV5-1 and TRBJ2-3): KAGVTQTPRYLIKTRGQQVTLSCSPISGHRSVSWYQQTPGQGLQFLFEYFSETQRNKGNFPGRFSGRQFSNSRSEMNVSTLELGDSALYLCASSFQGYTDTQYFGPGTRLTVL.

This sequence joins TRBV14 and TRBJ2-1, with TRBD2 matching 9 bases. Germline assignment: CDR1 SGHDN and CDR2 FVKESK. V trimming: 0 bases; J trimming: 8 bases; junction bases outside the gene matches: 11. The CDR3 has 17 amino acids. The CDR3 region has the DNA TGTGCCAGCAGCCAAGAATGGCGTCGCGGGGGGGCCGATGAGCAGTTCTTC. Translation: CASSQEWRRGGADEQFF.

This chain connects TRBV2 to TRBJ1-3; D perhaps matches TRBD1 (6 bases). V was cut by 8 bases and J by 3 bases, with 11 bases left in between. The CDR3 covers 13 residues. Germline CDR1 is SNHLY and CDR2 is FYNNEI. CDR3 nucleotide sequence: TGTGCCAGCGCCGGGGGCGATGGAAACACCATATATTTT. Translation: CASAGGDGNTIYF.

The rearrangement uses TRBV12-3 or TRBV12-4 and TRBJ2-7; D gene uncertain. The CDR3 covers 13 residues. Trimming took 1 base from V and 3 from J, leaving 7 bases between them. In DNA form, the CDR3 reads TGTGCCAGCAGTTTAGGCAGATACTACGAGCAGTACTTC. This codes for CASSLGRYYEQYF.

The V gene is TRBV19, the J gene TRBJ1-5; D is uncertain. Trimming left V 3 bases short and J 2 bases short, with 14 bases between. Per the germline V gene, CDR1 is LNHDA and CDR2 is SQIVND (reference sequence). The CDR3 runs to 16 residues. This CDR3 reads CASSIDAPRGNQPQHF. The CDR3 DNA sequence: TGTGCCAGTAGTATCGACGCGCCCCGCGGCAATCAGCCCCAGCATTTT.

The chain couples TRBV4-2 to TRBJ1-4; no firm D call. CDR3 length: 14 amino acids. Deletions cut 5 bases from V and 6 bases from J, with 13 bases between. Germline CDR1 LGHNA, CDR2 YNFKEQ. The CDR3 sequence: CASSLRSLDEKLFF. CDR3 sequence (DNA): TGTGCCAGCAGCTTAAGGTCATTGGATGAAAAACTGTTTTTT.

CDR3 amino acids: CASSVRRKNYGYTF. The DNA for the CDR3 is TGTGCCAGCAGCGTGAGACGGAAGAACTATGGCTACACCTTC. The chain employs TRBV5-6 and TRBJ1-2; the D is unclear. Trimming took 4 bases from V and 2 from J, leaving 12 bases between them. From germline, CDR1 is SGHDT and CDR2 YYEEEE. This CDR3 is built from 14 residues.

This chain joins TRBV2 and TRBJ1-1, with TRBD1 matching 7 bases. The CDR3 has 13 amino acids. J lost 4 bases, V lost 3 bases, and 2 bases had no gene match. CDR1 is SNHLY, CDR2 FYNNEI, per germline. This CDR3 reads CASSDRGVTEAFF. The CDR3 DNA sequence: TGTGCCAGCAGTGACAGGGGGGTCACTGAAGCTTTCTTT.